This TCR beta chain was recovered during a study of blood T cell repertoires in COVID-19. Background on the study: T cells, B-cell-depleted T cells, or PBMCs provided the cDNA or gDNA that served as material.

This clone was seen more than once but under ten times. The method was immunoSEQ multiplex PCR; TCRdb's version includes in-frame clones alone and lacks a portion of them. The table lists roughly 240,000 clones, more than 75% of them singletons. Germline V gives CDR1 MNHNY, CDR2 SVGAGI (reference sequence). Trimming removed 2 bases from V and 3 bases from J, with 8 bases in between. The CDR3 consists of 13 residues. V usage is TRBV6-6 and J usage is TRBJ2-7, with unresolved D. The clonotype originates from a woman aged 80 or over with COVID-19, enrolled during active disease. Material for sequencing was peripheral blood. CDR3 in amino acids: CASSYLGIYEQYF. The CDR3 DNA reads as TGTGCCAGCAGTTACCTAGGCATCTACGAGCAGTACTTC.